One and the same sample provided the 13 T cell receptor beta chains below, sequenced in a study of T cells in Graves' hyperthyroidism and ophthalmopathy. Authors of the study amplified TCR beta CDR3 regions from RNA transcripts. During a first-round RT-PCR of the TCR CDR3, the HTBI primer set was used. TCRdb re-analysed the multiplex PCR reads in MiXCR, keeping a single row per CDR3 protein. The repertoire holds hundreds of thousands of distinct CDR3 sequences, with approximately 19% as singletons. Specimen: blood. The origin of the receptors is a woman aged 45-59 years with Graves' hyperthyroidism that later progressed to Graves' ophthalmopathy.

The chain joins TRBV19 to TRBJ2-1; 11 bases align to TRBD2. From germline, CDR1 is LNHDA and CDR2 SQIVND (reference sequence). The CDR3 is 15 amino acids. Trimming cost V 1 base and J 7 bases; bases outside gene matches: 3. In DNA, the CDR3 is TGTGCCAGTAGTATAGTAGCGGGGGGGAGGAATGAGCAGTTCTTC. Translating gives CASSIVAGGRNEQFF.

The chain joins TRBV20-1 to TRBJ2-1; D unclear. Germline loops: CDR1 DFQATT, CDR2 SNEGSKA (reference sequence). This CDR3 contains 16 residues. V was cut by 1 base and J by 0 bases, with 13 bases left in between. The CDR3 is CSARVLADSSYNEQFF. CDR3 nucleotides: TGCAGTGCTAGAGTTTTGGCCGATAGCTCCTACAATGAGCAGTTCTTC.

CDR3 sequence (DNA): TGTGCCAGCGGAGCCTCCCGGATCCTGAACACTGAAGCTTTCTTT. It translates to CASGASRILNTEAFF. V usage is TRBV6-1 and J usage is TRBJ1-1, with D unresolved. Germline loops: CDR1 MNHNS, CDR2 SASEGT. The CDR3 length is 15 residues. V lost 8 bases and J lost 0, with 16 bases in between.

In this sample, this clonotype turned up many times. CDR3 nucleotide sequence: TGTGCCAGCAGTGTAAACAGGGGTAGAGAGACCCAGTACTTC. It translates to CASSVNRGRETQYF. The chain uses TRBV2 and TRBJ2-5, with 7 bases that match TRBD1. Trimming at V came to 4 bases and at J to 4 bases, leaving 6 bases not matched to a gene. Germline V gene sequence: CDR1 SNHLY, CDR2 FYNNEI. The CDR3 extends over 14 amino acids.

The chain carries TRBV20-1 and TRBJ2-2; D is ambiguous. Germline CDR1 DFQATT, CDR2 SNEGSKA (reference sequence). The CDR3 runs 13 residues. Trimming stripped 5 bases from V and 2 bases from J, with 9 bases between. The chain's CDR3 is CSAQSLNTGELFF. CDR3 DNA sequence: TGCAGTGCTCAGTCGCTAAACACCGGGGAGCTGTTTTTT.

The V gene is TRBV5-1, the J gene TRBJ2-3; possibly TRBD2 for D (5 bases). The CDR3 totals 14 residues. Trimming removed 5 bases at V and 2 bases at J, with 12 bases between. Per germline, CDR1 SGHRS and CDR2 YFSETQ. The CDR3 loop is CASRWTPDTDTQYF. The DNA of the CDR3 is TGCGCCAGCAGGTGGACTCCCGACACAGATACGCAGTATTTT.

In this sample, this clonotype turned up many times. This rearrangement joins TRBV19 to TRBJ1-2; TRBD1 aligns across 8 bases. The V gene's germline CDR1 is LNHDA and CDR2 SQIVND (reference sequence). The V segment lost 7 bases and the J segment 3 bases; nucleotides outside the gene matches: 7. CDR3 length equals 14 residues. The CDR3 sequence: CASTRTGQYYGYTF. For the CDR3, the DNA is TGTGCCAGTACCCGGACAGGGCAATACTATGGCTACACCTTC.

The chain links TRBV12-3 or TRBV12-4 to TRBJ2-2, with TRBD1 identical over 7 bases. There are 15 residues in the CDR3. Trimming at V came to 5 bases and at J to 5 bases, leaving 8 bases not matched to a gene. CDR3 loop: CASSRGGRSTGELFF. CDR3 bases: TGTGCCAGCAGTCGAGGGGGCCGGAGTACCGGGGAGCTGTTTTTT.

The sample holds many counts of this clonotype. This chain joins TRBV5-6 and TRBJ1-5; D ambiguous. Trimming pared 1 base from V and 0 bases from J, leaving 2 bases between. This CDR3 region has 13 residues. Germline V lookup: CDR1 SGHDT, CDR2 YYEEEE. CDR3 loop: CASSLFSNQPQHF. As DNA, the CDR3 is TGTGCCAGCAGCTTGTTTAGCAATCAGCCCCAGCATTTT.

This chain uses TRBV5-1 with TRBJ2-7, with D uncertain. Germline V gene data show CDR1 as SGHRS and CDR2 as YFSETQ. This CDR3 is built from 13 residues. V was shortened by 3 bases and J by 4 bases, with 11 bases between the two germline ends. CDR3 DNA: TGCGCCAGCAGCTCCTCGACCTCATACGAGCAGTACTTC. Protein: CASSSSTSYEQYF.

V is TRBV20-1 and J is TRBJ1-2; D uncertain. Germline CDR1 DFQATT, CDR2 SNEGSKA (reference sequence). The ends were cut back, 5 bases at V and 1 base at J, with 17 bases in the middle. The CDR3 covers 15 residues. In DNA, the CDR3 is TGCAGTGCTGACCTTGACGGAAACTATAACTATGGCTACACCTTC. This sequence encodes CSADLDGNYNYGYTF.

This clonotype was found a few times. The chain carries TRBV29-1 and TRBJ1-2, with TRBD1 matching 8 bases. J gave up 4 bases and V 5 bases, and 3 bases lay outside the gene matches. CDR1 SQVTM and CDR2 ANQGSEA come from the germline V gene. CDR3 length: 12 residues. Written as DNA, the CDR3 is TGCAGCGTTCAGGGGGCGGTCTATGGCTACACCTTC. Translated, it gives CSVQGAVYGYTF. Looking up the rest from reference TRBV29-1 and TRBJ1-2 gives the full variable domain: SAVISQKPSRDICQRGTSLTIQCQVDSQVTMMFWYRQQPGQSLTLIATANQGSEATYESGFVIDKFPISRPNLTFSTLTVSNMSPEDSSIYLCSVQGAVYGYTFGSGTRLTVV.

This clonotype was detected ten times or more. The J gene is TRBJ2-3, the V gene TRBV5-6; 8 bases map to TRBD1. Losses at the gene ends were 2 bases for V and 5 bases for J; bases not matched to a gene: 10. CDR3 length equals 16 residues. Germline CDR1 and CDR2: SGHDT and YYEEEE. The CDR3 reads CASSFYRGAEGDTQYF. CDR3 nucleotides: TGTGCCAGCAGCTTTTACAGGGGGGCGGAAGGAGATACGCAGTATTTT.